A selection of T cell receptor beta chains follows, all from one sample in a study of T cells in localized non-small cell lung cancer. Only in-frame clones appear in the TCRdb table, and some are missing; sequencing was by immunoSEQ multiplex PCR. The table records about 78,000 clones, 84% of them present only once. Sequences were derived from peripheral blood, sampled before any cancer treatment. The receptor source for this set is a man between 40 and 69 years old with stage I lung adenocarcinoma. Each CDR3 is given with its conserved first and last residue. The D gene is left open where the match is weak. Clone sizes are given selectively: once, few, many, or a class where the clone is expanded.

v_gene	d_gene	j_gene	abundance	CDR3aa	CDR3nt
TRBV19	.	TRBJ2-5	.	CASSMLQEPQETQYF	TGTGCCAGTAGTATGCTTCAGGAGCCCCAAGAGACCCAGTACTTC
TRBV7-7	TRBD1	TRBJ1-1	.	CASSTDRDTEAFF	TGTGCCAGCAGCACAGACAGGGACACTGAAGCTTTCTTT
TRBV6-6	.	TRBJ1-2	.	CASRQRQAFGYTF	TGTGCCAGCAGACAAAGACAGGCGTTCGGCTACACCTTC
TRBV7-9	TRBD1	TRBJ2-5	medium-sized	CASRGGNWETQYF	TGTGCCAGCAGAGGGGGCAATTGGGAGACCCAGTACTTC
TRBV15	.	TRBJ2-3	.	CATSRGSRVSTDTQYF	TGTGCCACCAGCAGAGGTAGCCGGGTTTCCACAGATACGCAGTATTTT
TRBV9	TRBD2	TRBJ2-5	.	CASSAGTSRETQYF	TGTGCCAGCAGCGCCGGGACTAGCCGCGAGACCCAGTACTTC
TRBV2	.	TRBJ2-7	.	CASSVRYEQYF	TGTGCCAGCAGTGTTAGGTACGAGCAGTACTTC
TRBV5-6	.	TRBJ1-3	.	CASNMRGNTIYF	TGTGCCAGCAACATGAGGGGAAACACCATATATTTT
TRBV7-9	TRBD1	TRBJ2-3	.	CASSSQGAFQDTQYF	TGTGCCAGCAGCTCACAGGGGGCTTTCCAGGATACGCAGTATTTT
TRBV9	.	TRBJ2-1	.	CASSVVSGESYNEQFF	TGTGCCAGCAGCGTAGTATCGGGGGAATCCTACAATGAGCAGTTCTTC
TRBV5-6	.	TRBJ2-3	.	CASSYGVGGADTQYF	TGTGCCAGCAGCTATGGGGTCGGAGGGGCAGATACGCAGTATTTT
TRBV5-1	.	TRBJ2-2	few	CASSLGSNTGELFF	TGCGCCAGCAGCTTGGGCAGCAACACCGGGGAGCTGTTTTTT
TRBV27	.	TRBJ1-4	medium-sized	CASSFSSGQVAKLFF	TGTGCCAGCAGTTTCTCCTCAGGGCAGGTTGCAAAACTGTTTTTT
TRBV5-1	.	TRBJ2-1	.	CASSLAPPIEAYNEQFF	TGCGCCAGCAGCTTGGCCCCTCCTATAGAGGCCTACAATGAGCAGTTCTTC
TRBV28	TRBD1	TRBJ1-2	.	CASSSWTGGNYGYTF	TGTGCCAGCAGTTCGTGGACAGGGGGCAATTATGGCTACACCTTC
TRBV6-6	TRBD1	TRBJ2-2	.	CASSKRTGRGTGELFF	TGTGCCAGCAGTAAAAGGACAGGGAGAGGCACCGGGGAGCTGTTTTTT
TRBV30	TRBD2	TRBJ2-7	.	CAWMVGGSHYEQYF	TGTGCCTGGATGGTGGGAGGGAGCCACTACGAGCAGTACTTC
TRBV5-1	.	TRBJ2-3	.	CASSHPGSGMGSSKYF	TGCGCCAGCAGCCACCCAGGTTCGGGGATGGGGTCCTCAAAGTATTTT
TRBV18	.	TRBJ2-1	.	CASSPPHFEQFF	TGTGCCAGCTCACCACCGCACTTTGAGCAGTTCTTC
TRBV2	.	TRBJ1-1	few	CASTLTGLSPEAFF	TGTGCCAGCACCTTGACAGGTCTGTCGCCTGAAGCTTTCTTT
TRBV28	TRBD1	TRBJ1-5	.	CASSLRQGDQPQHF	TGTGCCAGCAGTTTAAGACAGGGGGATCAGCCCCAGCATTTT
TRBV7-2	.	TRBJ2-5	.	CASSLGGGQVQETQYF	TGTGCCAGCAGCTTAGGGGGAGGACAGGTACAAGAGACCCAGTACTTC
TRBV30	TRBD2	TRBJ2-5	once	CAWRALSSGGTQYF	TGTGCCTGGAGGGCGCTATCGAGCGGGGGGACCCAGTACTTC
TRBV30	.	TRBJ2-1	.	CAWSGDGNNEQFF	TGTGCCTGGAGTGGGGACGGCAACAATGAGCAGTTCTTC
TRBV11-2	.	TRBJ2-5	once	CASSRDRQETQYF	TGTGCCAGCAGCCGTGACAGACAAGAGACCCAGTACTTC
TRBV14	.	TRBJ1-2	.	CASSPGTSGSYGYTF	TGTGCCAGCAGCCCAGGGACTTCCGGATCCTATGGCTACACCTTC
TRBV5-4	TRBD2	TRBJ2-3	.	CASSLVGGADTQYF	TGTGCCAGCAGCTTGGTTGGGGGGGCAGATACGCAGTATTTT
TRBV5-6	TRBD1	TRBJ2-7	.	CASSGQGQEQYF	TGTGCCAGCAGCGGACAGGGTCAGGAGCAGTACTTC
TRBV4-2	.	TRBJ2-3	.	CASSPGTPSTDTQYF	TGTGCCAGCAGCCCCGGGACTCCTAGCACAGATACGCAGTATTTT
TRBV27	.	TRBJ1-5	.	CASREGPSNQPQHF	TGTGCCAGCAGGGAAGGGCCATCCAATCAGCCCCAGCATTTT
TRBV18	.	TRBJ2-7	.	CASSPEAGYYEQYF	TGTGCCAGCTCACCGGAGGCAGGCTACTACGAGCAGTACTTC
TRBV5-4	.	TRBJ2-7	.	CASSFSGSSYEQYF	TGTGCCAGCAGCTTTAGCGGCTCCTCCTACGAGCAGTACTTC
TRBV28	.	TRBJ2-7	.	CASLSGNSYEQYF	TGTGCCAGCCTGAGCGGAAACTCCTACGAGCAGTACTTC
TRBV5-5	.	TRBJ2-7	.	CASTPGGSTSYEQYF	TGTGCCAGCACACCCGGCGGGTCCACCTCCTACGAGCAGTACTTC
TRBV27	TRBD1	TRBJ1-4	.	CASSLSLTTGREKLFF	TGTGCCAGCAGTTTATCCTTGACGACAGGGCGTGAAAAACTGTTTTTT
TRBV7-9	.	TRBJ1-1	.	CASTTGNTEAFF	TGTGCCAGCACCACAGGTAACACTGAAGCTTTCTTT
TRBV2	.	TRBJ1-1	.	CASRISGTEAFF	TGTGCCAGCAGGATTTCAGGCACTGAAGCTTTCTTT
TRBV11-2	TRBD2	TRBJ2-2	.	CASSLVRLAGASTGELFF	TGTGCCAGCAGCTTAGTAAGACTAGCGGGAGCTTCGACCGGGGAGCTGTTTTTT
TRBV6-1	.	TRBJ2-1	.	CASRGPGDNEQFF	TGTGCCAGCAGGGGCCCAGGGGACAATGAGCAGTTCTTC
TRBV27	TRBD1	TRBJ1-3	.	CASGRTGIGNTIYF	TGTGCCAGCGGCCGGACAGGGATTGGAAACACCATATATTTT
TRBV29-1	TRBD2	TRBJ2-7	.	CSVEASGRSYEQYF	TGCAGCGTTGAAGCGAGCGGGAGGTCCTACGAGCAGTACTTC
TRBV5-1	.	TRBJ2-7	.	CASSFSPDAEQYF	TGCGCCAGCAGCTTCTCTCCGGACGCCGAGCAGTACTTC
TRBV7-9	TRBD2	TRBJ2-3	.	CASSSPGLAGVSTDTQYF	TGTGCCAGCAGCTCACCTGGACTAGCGGGAGTTAGCACAGATACGCAGTATTTT
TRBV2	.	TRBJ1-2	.	CASRVEGQRGYTF	TGTGCCAGCAGGGTAGAAGGGCAACGCGGCTACACCTTC
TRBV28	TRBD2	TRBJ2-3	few	CASSLRGGRQDTQYF	TGTGCCAGCAGCCTCCGCGGGGGGCGTCAAGATACGCAGTATTTT
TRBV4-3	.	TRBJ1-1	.	CASSQKWNTEAFF	TGCGCCAGCAGCCAAAAATGGAACACTGAAGCTTTCTTT
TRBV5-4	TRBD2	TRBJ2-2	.	CASRQTSGSGELFF	TGTGCCAGCAGACAAACTAGCGGCAGCGGGGAGCTGTTTTTT
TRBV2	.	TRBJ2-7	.	CAVDGEFRDEQYF	TGTGCCGTCGACGGTGAGTTTCGGGACGAGCAGTACTTC
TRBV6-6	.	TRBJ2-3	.	CASSQLDTQYF	TGTGCCAGCAGCCAGCTGGATACGCAGTATTTT
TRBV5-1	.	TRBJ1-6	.	CASSPRTEGNSPLHF	TGCGCCAGCAGCCCTCGGACAGAGGGGAATTCACCCCTCCACTTT
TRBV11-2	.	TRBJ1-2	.	CASSLTTAPLGYTF	TGTGCCAGCAGCCTTACAACAGCTCCCCTCGGCTACACCTTC
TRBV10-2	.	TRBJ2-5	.	CASSERAGGQETQYF	TGCGCCAGCAGTGAGAGAGCCGGGGGCCAAGAGACCCAGTACTTC
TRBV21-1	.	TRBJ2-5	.	CASSGTRTVPLGETQYF	TGTGCCAGCAGCGGGACCCGGACAGTACCCCTAGGGGAGACCCAGTACTTC
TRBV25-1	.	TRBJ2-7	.	CASSGDNSYEQYF	TGTGCCAGCAGTGGGGACAATTCCTACGAGCAGTACTTC
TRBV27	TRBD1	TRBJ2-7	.	CASSLFSPGQGHHEQYF	TGTGCCAGCAGTTTATTTTCGCCGGGACAGGGACATCACGAGCAGTACTTC
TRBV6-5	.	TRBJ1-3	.	CASRPGGSSGNTIYF	TGTGCCAGCAGACCCGGGGGAAGCTCTGGAAACACCATATATTTT